This T cell receptor (beta chain) stems from a study of blood T cell repertoires in COVID-19. About the research overall: Sources were T cells, B-cell-depleted T cells, or PBMCs; the material itself was cDNA or gDNA.

This clone came up a few times. Germline-derived CDR1 and CDR2 are KGHDR and SFDVKD. The CDR3 contains 14 residues. The V segment lost 5 bases and the J segment 1 base; nucleotides outside the gene matches: 1. Source study methods: Cell counts per sample came from amplifying reference gene primers. This table comes from immunoSEQ multiplex PCR, and its TCRdb copy is limited to in-frame clones, with some not included. The V and J calls and clone size come from that table; D and trimming were worked out from the DNA. The sample carries about 130,000 clones, 75% to 90% recorded once. The rearrangement uses TRBV24-1 and TRBJ1-1; 9 bases match TRBD1. Sequencing used peripheral blood. The TCR comes from a human donor in a cohort sampled during active COVID-19. CDR3 bases: TGTGCCACCAGTGCGGGACAGGGGAACACTGAAGCTTTCTTT. It yields the protein CATSAGQGNTEAFF.